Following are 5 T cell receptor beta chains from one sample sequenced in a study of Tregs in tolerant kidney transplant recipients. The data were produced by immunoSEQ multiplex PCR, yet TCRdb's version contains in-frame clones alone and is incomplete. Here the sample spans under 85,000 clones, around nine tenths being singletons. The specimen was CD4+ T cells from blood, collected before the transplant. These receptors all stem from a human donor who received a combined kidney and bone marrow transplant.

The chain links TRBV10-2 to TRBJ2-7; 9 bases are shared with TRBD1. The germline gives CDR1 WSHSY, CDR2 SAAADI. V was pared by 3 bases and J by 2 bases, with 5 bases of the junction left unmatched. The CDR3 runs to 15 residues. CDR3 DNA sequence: TGCGCCAGCAGTGAATCGGGGGACAGGGCCTACGAGCAGTACTTC. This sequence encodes CASSESGDRAYEQYF.

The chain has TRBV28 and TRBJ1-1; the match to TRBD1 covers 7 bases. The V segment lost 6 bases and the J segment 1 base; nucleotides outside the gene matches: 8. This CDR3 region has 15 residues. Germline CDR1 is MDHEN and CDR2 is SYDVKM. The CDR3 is CASSSTGPRNTEAFF. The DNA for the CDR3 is TGTGCCAGCAGCTCGACAGGGCCCAGGAACACTGAAGCTTTCTTT.

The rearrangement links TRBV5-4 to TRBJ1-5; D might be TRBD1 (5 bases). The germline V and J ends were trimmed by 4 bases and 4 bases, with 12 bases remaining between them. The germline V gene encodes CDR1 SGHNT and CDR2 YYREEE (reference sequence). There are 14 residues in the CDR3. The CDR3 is CASSRMGGNQPQHF. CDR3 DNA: TGTGCCAGCAGCCGGATGGGGGGAAATCAGCCCCAGCATTTT.

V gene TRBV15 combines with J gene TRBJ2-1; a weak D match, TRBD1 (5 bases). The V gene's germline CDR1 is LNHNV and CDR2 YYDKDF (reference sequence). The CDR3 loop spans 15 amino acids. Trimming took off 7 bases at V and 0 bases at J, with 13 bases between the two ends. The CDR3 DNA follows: TGTGCCACCACCTTGGGGCAGGGCTCCTACAATGAGCAGTTCTTC. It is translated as CATTLGQGSYNEQFF.

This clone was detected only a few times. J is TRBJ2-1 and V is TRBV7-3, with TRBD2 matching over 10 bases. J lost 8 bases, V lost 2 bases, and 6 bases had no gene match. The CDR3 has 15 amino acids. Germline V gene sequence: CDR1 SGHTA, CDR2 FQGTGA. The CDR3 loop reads CASSLLAGVQYEQFF. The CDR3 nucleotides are TGTGCCAGCAGCTTACTAGCGGGAGTTCAGTATGAGCAGTTCTTC.